This T cell receptor (beta chain) was profiled in a study of T-cell reconstitution after alpha-beta-depleted transplantation in children. Unique molecular identifiers featured in how the TCRbeta library was prepared. Via MiXCR, TCRdb re-called the PCR reads, giving one row per CDR3 protein. Here the sample spans approximately 490,000 distinct CDR3 sequences, under 15% being singletons. Germline lookup yields CDR1 SGHTA and CDR2 FQGNSA. The CDR3 extends over 15 amino acids. The V and J ends lost 4 bases and 4 bases, in that order; junction bases with no gene match: 9. Sequencing used PBMCs from the stem cell graft donor, obtained from the stem cell graft. The chain carries TRBV7-2 and TRBJ1-1; 7 nucleotides agree with TRBD1. This receptor was identified in a human donor who donated a stem cell graft to a child with combined immunodeficiency. The CDR3 nucleotides read TGTGCCAGCAGCTCCGGACAGGCGGTGGGCACTGAAGCTTTCTTT. Its translation is CASSSGQAVGTEAFF. Filled out from reference TRBV7-2 and TRBJ1-1, the complete variable domain reads GAGVSQSPSNKVTEKGKDVELRCDPISGHTALYWYRQSLGQGLEFLIYFQGNSAPDKSGLPSDRFSAERTGGSVSTLTIQRTQQEDSAVYLCASSSGQAVGTEAFFGQGTRLTVV.